Following are 30 T cell receptor beta chains from one sample sequenced in a study of CD8 T cells in Susac syndrome. RNA amounts of roughly 0.5 to 1 ug underwent reverse transcription with random hexamers. TCRdb recomputed calls from the immunoSEQ multiplex PCR reads with MiXCR, one row per CDR3 protein. This sample has 200,000 to 250,000 distinct CDR3 sequences, with about 95% found just once. Sequenced: CD4+ T cells from PBMCs. The receptors derive from a human donor with multiple sclerosis.

The rearrangement uses TRBV6-5 and TRBJ1-4; D remains ambiguous. The germline gives CDR1 MNHEY, CDR2 SVGAGI. This CDR3 contains 13 residues. V lost 0 bases to trimming and J lost 8 bases, with 7 bases between them. CDR3: CASSYSPLEKLFF. The CDR3 region has the DNA TGTGCCAGCAGTTACTCGCCATTGGAAAAACTGTTTTTT.

This chain connects TRBV14 to TRBJ2-6; D might be TRBD2 (6 bases). Germline values: CDR1 SGHDN, CDR2 FVKESK. V was trimmed by 0 bases and J by 3 bases, leaving 9 bases between them. This CDR3 spans 16 amino acids. CDR3: CASSQDAGIGANVLTF. For the CDR3, the DNA is TGTGCCAGCAGCCAAGATGCGGGAATTGGGGCCAACGTCCTGACTTTC.

J is TRBJ1-5 and V is TRBV28; possibly TRBD1 for D (5 bases). V shed 6 bases and J shed 6 bases, with 12 bases lying between them. The length of the CDR3 is 13 residues. CDR1 and CDR2 from the germline V gene are MDHEN and SYDVKM. The CDR3 loop reads CASRGTRGQPQHF. The CDR3 coding sequence is TGTGCCAGCAGAGGGACCCGCGGTCAGCCCCAGCATTTT.

J is TRBJ2-5 and V is TRBV12-3 or TRBV12-4, with 11 bases fitting TRBD2. The CDR3 sequence is 15 residues long. V lost 6 bases to trimming and J lost 3 bases; unmatched junction nucleotides: 6. The CDR3 nucleotides read TGTGCCAGCAGCCTGGGACTAGCGGAAAAAGAGACCCAGTACTTC. It encodes CASSLGLAEKETQYF.

This clonotype was detected only once. The J gene is TRBJ2-2, the V gene TRBV15; D not resolved. The CDR3 spans 14 residues. Deletions cut 0 bases from V and 4 bases from J, with 6 bases between. Per germline, CDR1 LNHNV and CDR2 YYDKDF (reference sequence). The CDR3 region is CATSRDLITGELFF. In nucleotides, the CDR3 is TGTGCCACCAGCAGAGATCTGATCACCGGGGAGCTGTTTTTT.

V gene TRBV6-5 combines with J gene TRBJ2-7, with 9 positions matching TRBD1. The V gene end was trimmed by 6 bases and the J gene end by 6 bases; junction bases not matched to a gene: 6. Germline assignment: CDR1 MNHEY and CDR2 SVGAGI. CDR3 length: 13 amino acids. The CDR3 sequence: CASRGTGKTEQYF. CDR3 DNA: TGTGCCAGCAGGGGGACAGGGAAGACCGAGCAGTACTTC.

The count of this clonotype is one. The rearrangement uses TRBV12-5 and TRBJ2-7; D is ambiguous. The CDR3 sequence is 13 residues long. CDR1 is LGHNT, CDR2 FRNRAP, per germline. Trimming stripped 6 bases from V and 0 bases from J, with 9 bases between. The CDR3 protein is CASGSGDSYEQYF. The CDR3 DNA is TGTGCTAGTGGGAGTGGGGACTCCTACGAGCAGTACTTC.

The chain couples TRBV3-1 to TRBJ2-7; D might be TRBD2 (6 bases). The V end was cut by 3 bases, the J end by 3 bases, with 12 bases between. The CDR3 runs to 14 residues. Looked up from germline, CDR1 is LGHDT and CDR2 is YNNKEL (reference sequence). In nucleotides, the CDR3 is TGTGCCAGCAGCCAGGGGGGTTCGCTCTACGAGCAGTACTTC. Translated, it gives CASSQGGSLYEQYF.

V gene TRBV29-1 combines with J gene TRBJ1-2, with D maybe TRBD1 (6 bases). CDR1 and CDR2 from the germline V gene are SQVTM and ANQGSEA. Trimming stripped 4 bases from V and 6 bases from J, with 21 bases between. The CDR3 is 15 residues long. CDR3 sequence (DNA): TGCAGCGTTGTAAGAGTCGGGGACCCAGGGGATGGCTACACCTTC. Amino acids: CSVVRVGDPGDGYTF.

The J gene is TRBJ1-5, the V gene TRBV5-6; D not certain. Germline assignment: CDR1 SGHDT and CDR2 YYEEEE. V lost 1 base and J 3 bases, leaving 11 bases between the germline ends. This CDR3 has 15 residues. CDR3 residues: CASSLWTRNNQPQHF. The CDR3 coding sequence is TGTGCCAGCAGCTTGTGGACCAGAAACAATCAGCCCCAGCATTTT. The entire variable domain, with the rest obtained from reference TRBV5-6 and TRBJ1-5, is as follows: DAGVTQSPTHLIKTRGQQVTLRCSPKSGHDTVSWYQQALGQGPQFIFQYYEEEERQRGNFPDRFSGHQFPNYSSELNVNALLLGDSALYLCASSLWTRNNQPQHFGDGTRLSIL.

The rearrangement joins TRBV29-1 to TRBJ1-2, with a weak D call TRBD1 (5 bases). The germline CDR1 and CDR2 sequences are SQVTM and ANQGSEA. With 3 bases removed from V and 1 base from J, the gap between germline ends came to 18 bases. The CDR3 spans 16 residues. The chain's CDR3 is CSVERGQGASNYGYTF. The CDR3 DNA sequence: TGCAGCGTTGAGCGAGGGCAGGGCGCGAGTAACTATGGCTACACCTTC.

The chain has TRBV19 and TRBJ1-4; the match to TRBD1 covers 8 bases. V dropped 10 bases and J dropped 10; count of bases not matched to a gene: 11. CDR1 and CDR2 (germline): LNHDA, SQIVND (reference sequence). The CDR3 is 13 residues long. The CDR3 DNA follows: TGTGCCACAGGGACAGGCAACCCCCTAAAACTGTTTTTT. Translation gives CATGTGNPLKLFF.

V gene TRBV29-1 combines with J gene TRBJ2-1; D gene ambiguous. Per germline, CDR1 SQVTM and CDR2 ANQGSEA. The CDR3 extends over 13 amino acids. Trimming pared 1 base from V and 3 bases from J, leaving 7 bases between. CDR3: CSVEAVFYNEQFF. CDR3 in DNA: TGCAGCGTTGAAGCGGTATTCTACAATGAGCAGTTCTTC.

The rearrangement joins TRBV27 to TRBJ2-7; the match to TRBD1 covers 9 bases. Trimming took 5 bases from V and 5 from J; bases not matched to a gene: 16. The length of the CDR3 is 17 residues. In germline, CDR1 is MNHEY, CDR2 SMNVEV (reference sequence). The CDR3 nucleotides read TGTGCCAGCAGTGCAACCCCTCTCCGGGACAGGGTCAACGAGCAGTACTTC. It encodes CASSATPLRDRVNEQYF.

The chain combines TRBV1 with TRBJ2-1; TRBD2, the table's D call, was not compared with the DNA. TRBV1 is annotated as a pseudogene. The CDR3 spans 13 residues. CDR3 bases: TGCACCAGCAGCCAGACTAGTCTCAATGAGCAGTTCTTC. Residues: CTSSQTSLNEQFF.

The rearrangement uses TRBV3-1 and TRBJ2-1; 13 nucleotides agree with TRBD2. Trimming took 4 bases from V and 3 from J; bases not matched to a gene: 15. Germline loops: CDR1 LGHDT, CDR2 YNNKEL (reference sequence). The CDR3 has 20 residues. The CDR3 sequence: CASSRKQLAGGILVYNEQFF. For the CDR3, the DNA is TGTGCCAGCAGCCGTAAACAACTAGCGGGAGGGATTCTAGTCTACAATGAGCAGTTCTTC.

The V call is TRBV7-9, the J call TRBJ2-1, with 7 bases aligning to TRBD1. Trimming removed 6 bases from V and 6 bases from J; junction bases left unmatched: 5. Germline loops: CDR1 SEHNR, CDR2 FQNEAQ (reference sequence). This CDR3 comprises 13 residues. CDR3 in DNA: TGTGCCAGCAGTCCGAACAGGGGCAATGAGCAGTTCTTC. It is translated as CASSPNRGNEQFF.

This clonotype came up once. This chain connects TRBV7-3 to TRBJ2-1, with D perhaps matching TRBD1 (5 bases). The CDR3 extends over 17 amino acids. In germline, CDR1 is SGHTA, CDR2 FQGTGA. The germline V and J ends were trimmed by 1 base and 9 bases, with 22 bases remaining between them. In DNA, the CDR3 is TGTGCCAGCAGCTTAAATGGGGCGGTTGGCCGGACGGCTGAGCAGTTCTTC. Translating gives CASSLNGAVGRTAEQFF.

The gene calls are TRBV7-8 and TRBJ2-3; D is unclear. Deletions cut 3 bases from V and 6 bases from J, with 13 bases between. Germline-derived CDR1 and CDR2 are SGHVS and FQNEAQ. This CDR3 is 14 amino acids long. The CDR3 here is CASSFNVPRDTQYF. CDR3 nucleotide sequence: TGTGCCAGCAGCTTCAACGTCCCCCGGGATACGCAGTATTTT.

This rearrangement joins TRBV12-3 or TRBV12-4 to TRBJ1-2, with a possible D match to TRBD1 (6 bases). Trimming shortened V by 8 bases and J by 4 bases, and 11 bases separated the two germline ends. The CDR3 contains 12 residues. The CDR3 bases are TGTGCCAGCCATGGGGGGGCCTATGGCTACACCTTC. It encodes CASHGGAYGYTF.

This chain links TRBV20-1 with TRBJ2-5; 8 nucleotides match TRBD1. The V gene's germline CDR1 is DFQATT and CDR2 SNEGSKA (reference sequence). Germline trimming cut 0 bases from V and 2 bases from J; bases unmatched to any gene: 8. This CDR3 has 16 residues. Here the CDR3 reads CSARDLGRGRQETQYF. The DNA for the CDR3 is TGCAGTGCTAGAGATCTGGGCAGGGGGCGACAAGAGACCCAGTACTTC.

This clonotype was detected only once. The genes are TRBV20-1 and TRBJ2-3, with D possibly being TRBD1 (6 bases). Trimming pared 3 bases from V and 4 bases from J, leaving 14 bases between. Per the germline V gene, CDR1 is DFQATT and CDR2 is SNEGSKA (reference sequence). CDR3 length equals 14 residues. CDR3 loop: CSAREQGTADTQYF. The CDR3 nucleotides are TGCAGTGCTAGGGAGCAGGGGACCGCAGATACGCAGTATTTT.

This chain connects TRBV9 to TRBJ1-1; D call uncertain. Trimming left V 0 bases short and J 4 bases short, with 10 bases between. Germline V gene lookup returns CDR1 SGDLS and CDR2 YYNGEE. This CDR3 contains 14 residues. CDR3 loop: CASSVVLDGTEAFF. For the CDR3, the DNA is TGTGCCAGCAGCGTAGTTCTGGATGGCACTGAAGCTTTCTTT.

The V call is TRBV5-6, the J call TRBJ2-6; D gene uncertain. CDR3 length: 17 amino acids. Germline CDR1 and CDR2: SGHDT and YYEEEE. Trimming removed 4 bases from V and 0 bases from J, with 14 bases in between. Here the CDR3 DNA reads TGTGCCAGCAGCCCGGCCGGCAGAAGCTCTGGGGCCAACGTCCTGACTTTC. This gives the protein CASSPAGRSSGANVLTF.

This clonotype appeared once. V and J are TRBV29-1 and TRBJ2-7; possibly TRBD2 for D (7 bases). Looked up from germline, CDR1 is SQVTM and CDR2 is ANQGSEA. Trimming stripped 2 bases from V and 6 bases from J, with 11 bases between. CDR3 length: 12 amino acids. The CDR3 sequence is CSVERGALEQYF. In nucleotides, the CDR3 is TGCAGCGTTGAACGGGGGGCCCTCGAGCAGTACTTC.

This chain connects TRBV2 to TRBJ2-1; 10 bases are a match to TRBD2. V was pared by 6 bases and J by 14 bases, with 10 bases of the junction left unmatched. Germline CDR1 and CDR2: SNHLY and FYNNEI. The CDR3 runs to 13 residues. This CDR3 reads CASREDLAGVKFF. CDR3 nucleotides: TGTGCCAGCAGGGAGGACCTAGCGGGGGTAAAGTTCTTC.

This chain links TRBV7-9 with TRBJ1-1, with D tentatively TRBD1 (5 bases). The CDR3 spans 13 residues. Germline-derived CDR1 and CDR2 are SEHNR and FQNEAQ (reference sequence). V shed 4 bases and J shed 3 bases, with 9 bases lying between them. In DNA, the CDR3 is TGTGCCAGCAGCTGGGGGGTCGACACTGAAGCTTTCTTT. As protein: CASSWGVDTEAFF.

The CDR3 here is CASSPRHITNYGYTF. In DNA, the CDR3 is TGTGCCAGCAGCCCCCGACATATTACTAACTATGGCTACACCTTC. V and J are TRBV12-3 or TRBV12-4 and TRBJ1-2; no definite D call. The V and J ends lost 6 bases and 0 bases respectively, with 14 bases between them. The CDR3 is 15 amino acids.

The chain joins TRBV3-1 to TRBJ2-3, with 10 bases aligning to TRBD2. The V gene end was trimmed by 6 bases and the J gene end by 4 bases; junction bases not matched to a gene: 4. The CDR3 spans 14 residues. Germline CDR1 and CDR2: LGHDT and YNNKEL (reference sequence). The CDR3 nucleotides read TGTGCCAGCAGATCTAGCGGGAGTGCAGATACGCAGTATTTT. Its protein is CASRSSGSADTQYF.

This sequence joins TRBV2 and TRBJ1-2; D perhaps matches TRBD1 (5 bases). Per germline, CDR1 SNHLY and CDR2 FYNNEI. The CDR3 sequence is 13 residues long. The ends were cut back, 2 bases at V and 11 bases at J, with 15 bases in the middle. CDR3 sequence reads: CASSELGPRSYTF. The CDR3 DNA sequence: TGTGCCAGCAGTGAACTGGGACCCAGGAGTTACACCTTC.